This T cell receptor (beta chain) derives from a study of blood T cell repertoires in COVID-19. Study at large: Donors in the United States, Italy and Spain gave samples during acute or convalescent COVID-19. Nucleic acid was either cDNA or gDNA, and it came from T cells, B-cell-depleted T cells, or PBMCs.

CDR1 is WNHNN and CDR2 is SYGVQD in the germline V gene (reference sequence). The CDR3 is 15 amino acids. Trimming removed 0 bases from V and 4 bases from J, with 12 bases in between. Authors' data handling: Amplifying reference gene primers gave estimates of nucleated cell counts. The method was immunoSEQ multiplex PCR; TCRdb's version includes in-frame clones alone and lacks a portion of them. That table furnishes V, J and clone size, whereas the DNA furnished D and trimming. The data show 190,000 or so clones, around 82% seen once. Sequences were obtained from peripheral blood. The V gene is TRBV10-1, the J gene TRBJ1-1; the D is unclear. This TCR came from a man over 45 with active or convalescent COVID-19. This CDR3 is CASSESSGLGTEAFF. The DNA for the CDR3 is TGCGCCAGCAGTGAGTCTTCGGGGTTAGGCACTGAAGCTTTCTTT.